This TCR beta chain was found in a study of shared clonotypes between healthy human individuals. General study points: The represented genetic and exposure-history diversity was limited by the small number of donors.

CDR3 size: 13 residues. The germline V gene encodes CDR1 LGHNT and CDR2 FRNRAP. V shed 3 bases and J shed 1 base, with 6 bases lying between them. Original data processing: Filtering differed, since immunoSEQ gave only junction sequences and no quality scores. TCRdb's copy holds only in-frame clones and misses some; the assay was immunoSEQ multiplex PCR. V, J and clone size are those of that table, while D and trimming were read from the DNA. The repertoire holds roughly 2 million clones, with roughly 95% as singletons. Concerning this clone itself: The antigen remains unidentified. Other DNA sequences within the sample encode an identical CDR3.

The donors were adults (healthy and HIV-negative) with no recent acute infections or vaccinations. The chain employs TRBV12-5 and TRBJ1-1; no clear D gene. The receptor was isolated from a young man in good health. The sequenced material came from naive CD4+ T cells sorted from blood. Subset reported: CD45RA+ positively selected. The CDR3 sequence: CASGLGPNTEAFF. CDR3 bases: TGTGCTAGTGGTTTAGGCCCGAACACTGAAGCTTTCTTT.